Below are 4 T cell receptor beta chains sequenced from a single sample in a study of blood T cell repertoires in COVID-19. The data were produced by immunoSEQ multiplex PCR, yet TCRdb's version contains in-frame clones alone and is incomplete. The sample has around 40,000 clones, roughly 75% seen once. The sequenced sample was peripheral blood. The receptor source for this set is a man older than 75 with active or convalescent COVID-19.

The V gene is TRBV5-4, the J gene TRBJ2-7; no clear D gene. The V gene lost 1 base and the J gene lost 7 bases, with 6 bases spanning the gap. Germline V CDR1 and CDR2: SGHNT, YYREEE (reference sequence). CDR3 size: 11 residues. The CDR3 loop reads CASSLSEEQYF. CDR3 bases: TGTGCCAGCAGCTTGAGCGAGGAGCAGTACTTC.

This clone was counted only a few times. The chain joins TRBV5-6 to TRBJ2-5; 12 nucleotides agree with TRBD2. The CDR3 covers 15 residues. From germline, CDR1 is SGHDT and CDR2 YYEEEE. J gave up 4 bases and V 1 base, and 2 bases lay outside the gene matches. Here the CDR3 reads CASSLPSGRAETQYF. CDR3 nucleotide sequence: TGTGCCAGCAGCTTGCCTAGCGGGAGGGCAGAGACCCAGTACTTC.

This clone was seen more than once but under ten times. The gene calls are TRBV7-3 and TRBJ2-1; D is unclear. The CDR3 has 13 residues. Trimming cost V 0 bases and J 6 bases, with 6 bases left between them. The germline V gene has CDR1 SGHTA and CDR2 FQGTGA. The CDR3 loop is CASSLTASNEQFF. CDR3 bases: TGTGCCAGCAGCTTAACGGCTAGCAATGAGCAGTTCTTC.

The sample holds one count of this clone. One end of the junction is discordant with germline, which a read error may explain. The chain couples TRBV11-2 to TRBJ1-1; D possibly corresponds to TRBD1 (5 bases). This CDR3 comprises 17 residues. Germline V gene sequence: CDR1 SGHAT, CDR2 FQNNGV. The CDR3 DNA sequence: TGTGCCAGCAACTTACCTAGCGGGGGGTTTCTCGGCACTGAAGCTTTCTTT. Its translation: CASNLPSGGFLGTEAFF.